Presented here are 31 T cell receptor beta chains from one specimen sequenced in a study of cytomegalovirus exposure and HLA in healthy donors. With 60 Vbeta and 13 Jbeta primers, the PCR was carried out. Repertoires were generated with immunoSEQ multiplex PCR, while TCRdb's copy carries only in-frame clones and drops some. The data hold roughly 120,000 clones, with approximately 70% observed a single time. Sequencing input: PBMCs. The source is a man in his 60s in good health and CMV-seropositive.

This clone was seen a few times. The gene calls are TRBV20-1 and TRBJ1-1; D remains unclear. V was clipped by 8 bases and J by 3 bases, with 7 bases between them. Looked up from germline, CDR1 is DFQATT and CDR2 is SNEGSKA (reference sequence). The CDR3 spans 10 residues. CDR3 sequence reads: CSSVDTEAFF. The DNA of the CDR3 is TGCAGTTCGGTGGACACTGAAGCTTTCTTT.

As regards this clone: The final CDR3 position lacks the conserved phenylalanine or tryptophan, pointing to a likely read error. The genes are TRBV28 and TRBJ1-2; 7 bases line up with TRBD1. Germline V gene data show CDR1 as MDHEN and CDR2 as SYDVKM. The CDR3 sequence is 15 residues long. V gave up 8 bases and J gave up 3 bases; unmatched junction bases: 12. The CDR3 loop is CASGGAGGVYYGYTL. The CDR3 nucleotides read TGTGCCAGCGGAGGAGCAGGGGGTGTTTACTATGGCTACACCCTC.

The CDR3 DNA follows: TGCAGCGTGGGTGAGGGACTTAATCAGCCCCAGCATTTT. Amino acids: CSVGEGLNQPQHF. The rearrangement uses TRBV29-1 and TRBJ1-5, with D tentatively TRBD1 (5 bases). The CDR3 sequence is 13 residues long. Between the trimmed V and J ends, which lost 6 bases and 4 bases, there was a span of 13 bases. Germline V gives CDR1 SQVTM, CDR2 ANQGSEA.

The chain employs TRBV5-1 and TRBJ2-3; 14 bases are shared with TRBD2. Germline CDR1 and CDR2: SGHRS and YFSETQ. The CDR3 is 15 residues long. The ends lost 3 bases at V and 5 bases at J; junction bases unmatched: 2. The DNA for the CDR3 is TGCGCCAGCAGCTCGGGACTAGCGGGGGTAGATACGCAGTATTTT. This gives the protein CASSSGLAGVDTQYF. The variable domain in full, completed from reference TRBV5-1 and TRBJ2-3, reads KAGVTQTPRYLIKTRGQQVTLSCSPISGHRSVSWYQQTPGQGLQFLFEYFSETQRNKGNFPGRFSGRQFSNSRSEMNVSTLELGDSALYLCASSSGLAGVDTQYFGPGTRLTVL.

DNA of the CDR3: TGCGCCAGCAGCCAGGGAGTGAGCTCCTATAATTCACCCCTCCACTTT. Protein sequence: CASSQGVSSYNSPLHF. This chain connects TRBV4-1 to TRBJ1-6; D unclear. Trimming removed 3 bases at V and 0 bases at J, with 9 bases between. CDR3 size: 16 residues. Germline values: CDR1 MGHRA, CDR2 YSYEKL.

This clone was detected once. The chain couples TRBV13 to TRBJ2-5; tentatively, D is TRBD1 (6 bases). CDR1 and CDR2 from the germline V gene are PRHDT and FYEKMQ (reference sequence). The V gene lost 3 bases and the J gene lost 11 bases, with 13 bases spanning the gap. The CDR3 extends over 12 amino acids. This CDR3 is CASSLDRTEQYF. The CDR3 nucleotides are TGTGCCAGCAGCTTGGACAGAACGGAGCAGTACTTC. Full variable domain (missing parts from reference TRBV13 and TRBJ2-5): AAGVIQSPRHLIKEKRETATLKCYPIPRHDTVYWYQQGPGQDPQFLISFYEKMQSDKGSIPDRFSAQQFSDYHSELNMSSLELGDSALYFCASSLDRTEQYFGPGTRLLVL.

V gene TRBV6-1 combines with J gene TRBJ2-1; 8 bases line up with TRBD2. J was trimmed by 9 bases and V by 4 bases; bases with no gene match: 8. This CDR3 comprises 14 residues. Germline values: CDR1 MNHNS, CDR2 SASEGT. The CDR3 loop reads CASSVGRGGGEQFF. CDR3 bases: TGTGCCAGCAGTGTGGGTCGGGGGGGCGGTGAGCAGTTCTTC.

The rearrangement joins TRBV6-1 to TRBJ2-3, with D uncertain. The germline V and J ends were trimmed by 7 bases and 0 bases, with 8 bases remaining between them. Looked up from germline, CDR1 is MNHNS and CDR2 is SASEGT. The CDR3 totals 13 residues. The CDR3 spells CASKMSSTDTQYF. CDR3 bases: TGTGCCAGCAAGATGAGTAGCACAGATACGCAGTATTTT.

A note on this clone: This sample also contains other DNA sequences that code for the same CDR3. The chain combines TRBV5-1 with TRBJ1-2; possible D gene TRBD1, 6 bases. The CDR3 has 13 residues. Germline lookup yields CDR1 SGHRS and CDR2 YFSETQ. V lost 0 bases and J 4 bases, leaving 7 bases between the germline ends. The CDR3 DNA reads as TGCGCCAGCAGCTTGGGACAGGTCTATGGCTACACCTTC. Translated: CASSLGQVYGYTF. The full variable domain, with the rest looked up from reference TRBV5-1 and TRBJ1-2, is KAGVTQTPRYLIKTRGQQVTLSCSPISGHRSVSWYQQTPGQGLQFLFEYFSETQRNKGNFPGRFSGRQFSNSRSEMNVSTLELGDSALYLCASSLGQVYGYTFGSGTRLTVV.

This clone appeared a few times. The chain has TRBV30 and TRBJ2-3, with 10 bases aligning to TRBD1. CDR3 size: 15 residues. Trimming took 0 bases from V and 1 from J; bases not matched to a gene: 1. Germline CDR1 is GTSNPN and CDR2 is SVGIG (reference sequence). In DNA, the CDR3 is TGTGCCTGGAGTGTGGGGACAGGGGGCACAGATACGCAGTATTTT. Translating gives CAWSVGTGGTDTQYF.

J is TRBJ2-5 and V is TRBV28; the match to TRBD2 covers 10 bases. The germline gives CDR1 MDHEN, CDR2 SYDVKM. The CDR3 contains 16 residues. Trimming removed 3 bases from V and 1 base from J; junction bases left unmatched: 5. The CDR3 DNA follows: TGTGCCAGCAGTTTGGGGGCTAGCGGGGGCCAAGAGACCCAGTACTTC. Its protein product is CASSLGASGGQETQYF.

This clone was observed a handful of times. The chain combines TRBV7-8 with TRBJ2-5; 7 bases match TRBD1. Germline values: CDR1 SGHVS, CDR2 FQNEAQ. With 5 bases clipped from V and 2 bases from J, the junction kept 8 bases outside the gene matches. CDR3 length: 15 residues. CDR3 residues: CASSQLWDRQETQYF. The CDR3, as DNA: TGTGCCAGCAGCCAGTTGTGGGACAGACAAGAGACCCAGTACTTC.

There are a few counts of this clone. V and J are TRBV6-6 and TRBJ2-2, with D unclear. Between the trimmed V and J ends, which lost 6 bases and 5 bases, there was a span of 10 bases. Germline CDR1 is MNHNY and CDR2 is SVGAGI (reference sequence). CDR3 length equals 13 residues. CDR3: CASRDIATGELFF. CDR3 sequence (DNA): TGTGCCAGCAGAGATATAGCAACCGGGGAGCTGTTTTTT.

V is TRBV28 and J is TRBJ1-2; the D is unclear. The CDR3 loop spans 13 amino acids. The V end was cut by 7 bases, the J end by 4 bases, with 13 bases between. Per germline, CDR1 MDHEN and CDR2 SYDVKM. CDR3: CASISRNSYGYTF. The DNA of the CDR3 is TGTGCCAGCATTTCAAGAAACTCCTATGGCTACACCTTC.

The V gene is TRBV5-1, the J gene TRBJ2-3, with TRBD2 identical over 11 bases. The length of the CDR3 is 15 residues. The J segment lost 4 bases and the V segment lost 4 bases, leaving 5 bases of the junction unmatched. Germline V gene sequence: CDR1 SGHRS, CDR2 YFSETQ. The CDR3 loop is CASSRSGGAADTQYF. CDR3 DNA sequence: TGCGCCAGCAGCCGTAGCGGGGGGGCCGCAGATACGCAGTATTTT.

This CDR3 is CASSLEGEGSPQHF. The CDR3 DNA reads as TGCGCCAGCAGCTTGGAGGGGGAGGGTTCGCCCCAGCATTTT. J is TRBJ1-5 and V is TRBV5-1; TRBD1 is a possible D gene (6 bases). This CDR3 spans 14 amino acids. The germline V gene encodes CDR1 SGHRS and CDR2 YFSETQ. Trimming pared 0 bases from V and 9 bases from J, leaving 13 bases between.

The chain links TRBV28 to TRBJ2-5; D not certain. This CDR3 comprises 13 residues. Germline values: CDR1 MDHEN, CDR2 SYDVKM. Trimming left V 2 bases short and J 5 bases short, with 9 bases between. The CDR3: CASSLAGLETQYF. CDR3 in DNA: TGTGCCAGCAGTTTAGCCGGTTTGGAGACCCAGTACTTC.

The rearrangement uses TRBV7-9 and TRBJ2-7, with 7 bases lining up with TRBD1. The CDR3 totals 13 residues. Unmatched junction bases numbered 4, after V lost 5 bases and J lost 3 bases. The germline V gene encodes CDR1 SEHNR and CDR2 FQNEAQ (reference sequence). CDR3 sequence: CASSPGQIYEQYF. Written as DNA, the CDR3 is TGTGCCAGCAGCCCGGGACAGATCTACGAGCAGTACTTC.

The rearrangement links TRBV9 to TRBJ1-2, with a weak D call TRBD1 (5 bases). The length of the CDR3 is 13 residues. V gave up 2 bases and J gave up 3 bases, with 8 bases separating them. Per the germline V gene, CDR1 is SGDLS and CDR2 is YYNGEE. The DNA of the CDR3 is TGTGCCAGCAGCGTTGGAGGGGACTATGGCTACACCTTC. Protein sequence: CASSVGGDYGYTF. The full variable domain, in which reference TRBV9 and TRBJ1-2 provide the parts outside the CDR3, is DSGVTQTPKHLITATGQRVTLRCSPRSGDLSVYWYQQSLDQGLQFLIQYYNGEERAKGNILERFSAQQFPDLHSELNLSSLELGDSALYFCASSVGGDYGYTFGSGTRLTVV.

In its sample, this clone was seen a few times. The chain has TRBV7-9 and TRBJ2-5; 7 bases fit TRBD1. The CDR3 is made up of 14 amino acids. V was clipped by 6 bases and J by 1 base; unmatched bases: 5. The germline CDR1 and CDR2 sequences are SEHNR and FQNEAQ (reference sequence). In DNA, the CDR3 is TGTGCCAGCAGTTATTACAGGGGCCAAGAGACCCAGTACTTC. Translation gives CASSYYRGQETQYF.

The chain combines TRBV25-1 with TRBJ1-6, with D perhaps matching TRBD1 (5 bases). Trimming stripped 6 bases from V and 6 bases from J, with 15 bases between. This CDR3 is built from 15 residues. Germline V gene lookup returns CDR1 MGHDK and CDR2 SYGVNS. Here the CDR3 DNA reads TGTGCCAGCAGCCTGGGGGGGATCGGTAATTCACCCCTCCACTTT. It translates to CASSLGGIGNSPLHF.

The chain uses TRBV6-5 and TRBJ2-7, with D possibly TRBD2 on 6 matching bases. This CDR3 is built from 15 residues. Trimming removed 0 bases from V and 2 bases from J, with 11 bases in between. Germline assignment: CDR1 MNHEY and CDR2 SVGAGI. CDR3 DNA sequence: TGTGCCAGCAGTTACTCAGGCGGGGCCACCTACGAGCAGTACTTC. Protein sequence: CASSYSGGATYEQYF.

A note on this clone: Other nucleotide sequences from this sample produce the same CDR3. The CDR3 loop reads CASSLVSGSDSPLHF. The CDR3 DNA is TGTGCCAGCAGCTTAGTTTCGGGGTCAGATTCACCCCTCCACTTT. The chain couples TRBV7-3 to TRBJ1-6; D gene unclear. Trimming took off 2 bases at V and 8 bases at J, with 13 bases between the two ends. The CDR3 has 15 amino acids. CDR1 SGHTA and CDR2 FQGTGA come from the germline V gene.

The chain joins TRBV25-1 to TRBJ1-1; no reliable D call. This CDR3 region has 12 residues. Germline CDR1 is MGHDK and CDR2 is SYGVNS. Between the trimmed V and J ends, which lost 7 bases and 1 base, there was a span of 7 bases. CDR3 nucleotide sequence: TGTGCCAGCACAGTCACGAACACTGAAGCTTTCTTT. Translated: CASTVTNTEAFF.

This chain uses TRBV30 with TRBJ1-1, with D perhaps matching TRBD1 (5 bases). Germline CDR1 is GTSNPN and CDR2 is SVGIG (reference sequence). The CDR3 runs to 13 residues. The DNA of the CDR3 is TGTGCAAGACTGCCCGGTCAGGGAACTGAAGCTTTCTTT. It specifies CARLPGQGTEAFF.

The chain joins TRBV10-3 to TRBJ2-5, with 9 bases lining up with TRBD2. Germline-derived CDR1 and CDR2 are ENHRY and SYGVKD. Trimming at V came to 6 bases and at J to 4 bases, leaving 12 bases not matched to a gene. This CDR3 comprises 16 residues. CDR3 amino acids: CAISGSRAGGRETQYF. The DNA for the CDR3 is TGTGCCATCAGCGGGTCGCGGGCGGGGGGGCGAGAGACCCAGTACTTC.

The chain combines TRBV10-3 with TRBJ2-7, with 9 bases aligning to TRBD1. This CDR3 region has 14 residues. Germline V gene lookup returns CDR1 ENHRY and CDR2 SYGVKD. With 5 bases clipped from V and 3 bases from J, the junction kept 5 bases outside the gene matches. The DNA of the CDR3 is TGTGCCATCAGTACGGGACAGGGACTCTACGAGCAGTACTTC. It yields the protein CAISTGQGLYEQYF.

V usage is TRBV9 and J usage is TRBJ2-2; maybe TRBD2 (6 bases). The CDR3 extends over 9 amino acids. Looked up from germline, CDR1 is SGDLS and CDR2 is YYNGEE. The CDR3 nucleotides read TGTAGCGGGACCGGGGAGCTGTTTTTT. It codes for CSGTGELFF.

This chain uses TRBV6-1 with TRBJ2-6; D call uncertain. The CDR3 extends over 13 amino acids. The V gene lost 7 bases and the J gene lost 6 bases, with 10 bases spanning the gap. The V gene's germline CDR1 is MNHNS and CDR2 SASEGT. The CDR3 sequence is CASTPTLANVLTF. In DNA form, the CDR3 reads TGTGCCAGCACCCCCACTCTGGCCAACGTCCTGACTTTC.

V and J are TRBV7-3 and TRBJ1-1; no clear D. Germline lookup yields CDR1 SGHTA and CDR2 FQGTGA. The CDR3 is 14 residues long. With 5 bases removed from V and 7 bases from J, the gap between germline ends came to 17 bases. The CDR3 DNA is TGTGCCAGCAGCCCCGCGCCCGGAGTTGGTGAAGCTTTCTTT. Translation gives CASSPAPGVGEAFF. The full variable domain, in which reference TRBV7-3 and TRBJ1-1 provide the parts outside the CDR3, is GAGVSQTPSNKVTEKGKYVELRCDPISGHTALYWYRQSLGQGPEFLIYFQGTGAADDSGLPNDRFFAVRPEGSVSTLKIQRTERGDSAVYLCASSPAPGVGEAFFGQGTRLTVV.

This chain connects TRBV7-3 to TRBJ2-1; 8 nucleotides line up with TRBD2. The CDR3 totals 15 residues. The germline gives CDR1 SGHTA, CDR2 FQGTGA. The trim removed 5 bases at V and 4 bases at J, leaving 7 bases unmatched. CDR3 region: CASSPLGGEYNEQFF. CDR3 bases: TGTGCCAGCAGCCCCCTCGGGGGGGAGTACAATGAGCAGTTCTTC.